The clone carrying this T cell receptor beta chain was seen ten or more times. Its antigen remains unknown. This specimen comes from a study of CD8+CD57+ T cells in acquired aplastic anemia. At the level of the study: Sorted CD4+ and CD8+ cells yielded roughly 3.1 ug of DNA on average.

Findings and caveats of the study: Patients versus controls showed no significant CD8+ Simpson's diversity difference.

According to the study, genomic DNA was the template for TCR beta VDJ and CDR3 profiling. Via MiXCR, TCRdb re-called the reads, giving one row per CDR3 protein. The sample carries about 160,000 distinct CDR3 sequences, about 64% recorded once. Sequenced patients had shown CD8+CD57+ cell expansion by flow cytometry. This TCR derives from a human donor with aplastic anemia. Sequencing was performed on sorted CD4+, CD8+, or CD8+CD57+ T cells (not recorded which) from PBMCs.

CDR3 amino acids: CASSEDGSSGANVLTF. The DNA of the CDR3 is TGTGCCAGCAGCGAAGACGGGAGCTCTGGGGCCAACGTCCTGACTTTC. The rearrangement uses TRBV6-4 and TRBJ2-6, with D tentatively TRBD2 (6 bases). The CDR3 is 16 residues long. Deletions cut 6 bases from V and 0 bases from J, with 12 bases between. The germline gives CDR1 MRHNA, CDR2 SNTAGT.